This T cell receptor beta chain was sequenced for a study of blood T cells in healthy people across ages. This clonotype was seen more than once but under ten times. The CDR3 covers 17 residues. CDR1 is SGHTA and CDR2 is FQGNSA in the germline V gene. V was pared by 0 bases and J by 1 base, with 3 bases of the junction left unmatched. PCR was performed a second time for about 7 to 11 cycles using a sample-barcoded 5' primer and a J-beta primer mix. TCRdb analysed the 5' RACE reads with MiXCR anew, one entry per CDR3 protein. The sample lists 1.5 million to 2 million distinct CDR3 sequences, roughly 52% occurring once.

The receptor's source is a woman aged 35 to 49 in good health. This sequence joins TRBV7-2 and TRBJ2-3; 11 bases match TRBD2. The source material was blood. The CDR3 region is CASSLAGTSGRTDTQYF. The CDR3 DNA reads TGTGCCAGCAGCTTAGCTGGGACTAGCGGACGCACAGATACGCAGTATTTT.